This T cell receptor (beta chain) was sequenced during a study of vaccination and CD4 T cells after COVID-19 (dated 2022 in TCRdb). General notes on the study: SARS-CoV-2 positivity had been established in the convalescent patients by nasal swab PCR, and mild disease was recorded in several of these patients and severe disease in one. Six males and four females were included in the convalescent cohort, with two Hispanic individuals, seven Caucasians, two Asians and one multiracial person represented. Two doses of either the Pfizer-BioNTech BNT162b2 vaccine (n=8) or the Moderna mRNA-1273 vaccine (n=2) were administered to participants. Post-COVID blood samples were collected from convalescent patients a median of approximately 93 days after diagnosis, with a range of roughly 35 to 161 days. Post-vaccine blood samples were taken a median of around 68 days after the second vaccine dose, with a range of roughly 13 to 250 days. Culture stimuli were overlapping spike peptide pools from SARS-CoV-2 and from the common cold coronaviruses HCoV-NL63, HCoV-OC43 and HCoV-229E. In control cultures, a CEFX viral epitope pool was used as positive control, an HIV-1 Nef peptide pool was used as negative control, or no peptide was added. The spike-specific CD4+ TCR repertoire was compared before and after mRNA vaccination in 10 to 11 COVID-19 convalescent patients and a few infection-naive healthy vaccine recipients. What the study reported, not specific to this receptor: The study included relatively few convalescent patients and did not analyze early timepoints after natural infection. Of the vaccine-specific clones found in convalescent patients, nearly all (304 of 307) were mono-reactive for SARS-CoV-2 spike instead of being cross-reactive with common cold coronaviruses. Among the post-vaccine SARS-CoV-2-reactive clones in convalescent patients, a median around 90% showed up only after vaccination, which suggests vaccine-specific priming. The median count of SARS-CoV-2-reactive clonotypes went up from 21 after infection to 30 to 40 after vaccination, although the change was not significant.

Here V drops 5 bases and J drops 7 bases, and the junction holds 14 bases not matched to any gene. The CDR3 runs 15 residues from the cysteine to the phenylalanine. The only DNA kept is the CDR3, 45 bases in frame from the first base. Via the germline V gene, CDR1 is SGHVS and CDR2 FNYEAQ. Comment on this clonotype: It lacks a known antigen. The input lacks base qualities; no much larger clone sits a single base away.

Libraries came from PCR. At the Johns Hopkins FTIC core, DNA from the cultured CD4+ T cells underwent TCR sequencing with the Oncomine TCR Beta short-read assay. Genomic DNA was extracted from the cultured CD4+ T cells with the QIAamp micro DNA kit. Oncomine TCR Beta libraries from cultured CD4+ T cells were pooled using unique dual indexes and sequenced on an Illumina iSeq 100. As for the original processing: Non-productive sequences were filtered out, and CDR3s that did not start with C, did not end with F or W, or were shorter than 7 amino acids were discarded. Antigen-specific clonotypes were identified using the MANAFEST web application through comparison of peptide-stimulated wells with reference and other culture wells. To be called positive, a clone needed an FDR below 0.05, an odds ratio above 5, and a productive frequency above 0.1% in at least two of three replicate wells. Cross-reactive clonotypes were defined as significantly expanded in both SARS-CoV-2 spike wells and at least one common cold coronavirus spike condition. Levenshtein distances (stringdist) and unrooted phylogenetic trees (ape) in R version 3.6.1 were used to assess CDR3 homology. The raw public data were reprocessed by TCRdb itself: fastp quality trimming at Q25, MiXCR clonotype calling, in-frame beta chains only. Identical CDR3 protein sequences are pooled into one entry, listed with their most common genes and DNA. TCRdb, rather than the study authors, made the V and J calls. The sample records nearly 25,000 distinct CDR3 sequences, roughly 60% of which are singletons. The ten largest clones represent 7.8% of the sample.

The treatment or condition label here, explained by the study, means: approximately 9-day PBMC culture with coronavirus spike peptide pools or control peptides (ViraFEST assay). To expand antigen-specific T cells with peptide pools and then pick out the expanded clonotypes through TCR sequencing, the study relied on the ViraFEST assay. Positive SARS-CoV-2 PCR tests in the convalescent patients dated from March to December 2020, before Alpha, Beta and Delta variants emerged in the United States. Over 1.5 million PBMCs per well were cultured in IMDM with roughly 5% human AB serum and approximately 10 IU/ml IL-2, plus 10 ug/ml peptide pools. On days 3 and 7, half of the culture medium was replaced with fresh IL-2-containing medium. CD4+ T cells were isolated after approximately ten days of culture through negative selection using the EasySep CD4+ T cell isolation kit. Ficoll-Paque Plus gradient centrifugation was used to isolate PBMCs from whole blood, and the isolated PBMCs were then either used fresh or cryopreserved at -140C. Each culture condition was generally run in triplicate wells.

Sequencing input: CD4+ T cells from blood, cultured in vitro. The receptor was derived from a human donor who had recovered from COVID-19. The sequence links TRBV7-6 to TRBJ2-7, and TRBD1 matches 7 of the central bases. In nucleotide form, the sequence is TGTGCCAGCAGCCTCGGTCTTACAGGGGTTGGAGAGCAGTACTTC. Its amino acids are CASSLGLTGVGEQYF.